The 21 T cell receptor beta chains given below trace back to one sample, sequenced in a study. Each CDR3 protein is one row after TCRdb ran MiXCR on the 5' RACE reads. The profile covers 40,000 to 65,000 distinct CDR3 sequences, with about 25% appearing a single time and roughly 3% taken by the ten largest. What was sequenced was tumor-infiltrating naive CD4+ T cells sorted from the breast tumor. Subset: naive CD4+ T cells, CD4+CD45RA+CD25-. These receptors were obtained from a female donor with breast cancer.

This chain uses TRBV6-1 with TRBJ2-7, with TRBD2 matching over 9 bases. The CDR3 runs 14 residues. V shed 4 bases and J 2 bases; nucleotides not matched to a gene: 3. CDR1 and CDR2 from the germline V gene are MNHNS and SASEGT. CDR3 amino acids: CASSVLAGPYEQYF. As DNA, the CDR3 is TGTGCCAGCAGTGTGCTAGCGGGGCCCTACGAGCAGTACTTC.

The chain employs TRBV5-6 and TRBJ2-4, with 9 bases fitting TRBD1. There are 17 residues in the CDR3. Per germline, CDR1 SGHDT and CDR2 YYEEEE. V shed 4 bases, J shed 3 bases, and the junction held 11 bases outside the gene matches. The CDR3 nucleotides are TGTGCCAGCAGCCTCCGAGGTATGGGACAGGGCAAAAACATTCAGTACTTC. Amino acids: CASSLRGMGQGKNIQYF.

The V and J genes are TRBV20-1 and TRBJ2-2; D might be TRBD1 or TRBD2, each matching 5 bases. Trimming left V 3 bases short and J 4 bases short, with 9 bases between. The CDR3 consists of 13 residues. CDR1 and CDR2 from the germline V gene are DFQATT and SNEGSKA (reference sequence). The CDR3 DNA sequence: TGCAGTGCTAGGGGACGGGGCACCGGGGAGCTGTTTTTT. This gives the protein CSARGRGTGELFF.

The rearrangement uses TRBV7-6 and TRBJ2-2, with D perhaps TRBD1 (5 bases). The CDR3 runs 15 residues. The germline CDR1 and CDR2 sequences are SGHVS and FNYEAQ. The V end lost 1 base, the J end lost 8 bases, and 14 bases lay between the germline ends. CDR3 in amino acids: CASSLGAQGAGELFF. The CDR3 DNA sequence: TGTGCCAGCAGCTTAGGGGCACAAGGGGCAGGGGAGCTGTTTTTT.

This rearrangement joins TRBV7-3 to TRBJ1-1; weak D call: TRBD1 (6 bases). The V end was cut by 6 bases, the J end by 1 base, with 15 bases between. In germline, CDR1 is SGHTA, CDR2 FQGTGA. The CDR3 totals 15 residues. The CDR3 loop reads CASRMTGWENTEAFF. CDR3 nucleotide sequence: TGTGCCAGCAGGATGACAGGATGGGAGAACACTGAAGCTTTCTTT.

This clonotype was recorded a few times. The chain carries TRBV5-1 and TRBJ2-1; 12 positions match TRBD2. V dropped 4 bases and J dropped 8; count of bases not matched to a gene: 4. This CDR3 spans 14 amino acids. Germline V CDR1 and CDR2: SGHRS, YFSETQ. The CDR3 is CASSPSGRADEQFF. In nucleotides, the CDR3 is TGCGCCAGCAGCCCTAGCGGGAGGGCCGATGAGCAGTTCTTC. The entire variable domain, with the rest obtained from reference TRBV5-1 and TRBJ2-1, is as follows: KAGVTQTPRYLIKTRGQQVTLSCSPISGHRSVSWYQQTPGQGLQFLFEYFSETQRNKGNFPGRFSGRQFSNSRSEMNVSTLELGDSALYLCASSPSGRADEQFFGPGTRLTVL.

This chain's CDR3 is CASSLAWGRTDTQYF. The CDR3 DNA reads as TGTGCCAGCAGCTTAGCTTGGGGGCGCACAGATACGCAGTATTTT. V usage is TRBV7-9 and J usage is TRBJ2-3; a weak D match, TRBD1 (6 bases). V shed 0 bases and J shed 1 base, with 8 bases lying between them. This CDR3 comprises 15 residues. The germline gives CDR1 SEHNR, CDR2 FQNEAQ (reference sequence). Combining the CDR3 with reference TRBV7-9 and TRBJ2-3 gives the whole variable domain DTGVSQNPRHKITKRGQNVTFRCDPISEHNRLYWYRQTLGQGPEFLTYFQNEAQLEKSRLLSDRFSAERPKGSFSTLEIQRTEQGDSAMYLCASSLAWGRTDTQYFGPGTRLTVL.

To note about this clonotype: The missing conserved phenylalanine or tryptophan at the end of this CDR3 makes a read error likely. The CDR3 nucleotides read TGTGCCAGCAGCCAAAACACAAACACCGGGGAGCTGTTTGTT. Its protein product is CASSQNTNTGELFV. The chain joins TRBV3-1 to TRBJ2-2; D remains unclear. This CDR3 region has 14 residues. Germline CDR1 LGHDT, CDR2 YNNKEL (reference sequence). Trimming shortened V by 2 bases and J by 2 bases, and 6 bases separated the two germline ends.

This clonotype appeared a few times. Germline is not matched at one junction end, which may reflect a read error. The V and J genes are TRBV4-1 and TRBJ2-3; D unresolved. Per the germline V gene, CDR1 is MGHRA and CDR2 is YSYEKL. There are 13 residues in the CDR3. The CDR3 DNA reads TGCGTCAGCAGCCCGTTACTGGCGGATACGCAGTATTTT. This gives the protein CVSSPLLADTQYF.

The CDR3 spells CASSAIAGGPNTGELFF. Here the CDR3 DNA reads TGCGCCAGCAGCGCTATAGCGGGAGGGCCGAACACCGGGGAGCTGTTTTTT. This rearrangement joins TRBV5-1 to TRBJ2-2, with 11 nucleotides matching TRBD2. The V segment lost 4 bases and the J segment 0 bases; nucleotides outside the gene matches: 5. The CDR3 sequence is 17 residues long. Germline lookup yields CDR1 SGHRS and CDR2 YFSETQ.

This chain links TRBV27 with TRBJ1-2; TRBD1 matches 9 bases. Germline loops: CDR1 MNHEY, CDR2 SMNVEV (reference sequence). Unmatched junction bases numbered 2, after V lost 6 bases and J lost 0 bases. This CDR3 comprises 14 residues. The CDR3 spells CASRRDRANYGYTF. In DNA, the CDR3 is TGTGCCAGCAGAAGGGACAGGGCTAACTATGGCTACACCTTC.

There are many counts of this clonotype. The V call is TRBV7-4, the J call TRBJ1-5; TRBD1 is a possible D gene (5 bases). The V end lost 5 bases, the J end lost 4 bases, and 15 bases lay between the germline ends. CDR1 is SGHVT and CDR2 is SQSDAQ in the germline V gene. The CDR3 has 15 residues. In nucleotides, the CDR3 is TGTGCCAGCAGCCCCTGGGGGGTAAGGAATCAGCCCCAGCATTTT. It yields the protein CASSPWGVRNQPQHF.

This clonotype was observed a handful of times. J is TRBJ1-1 and V is TRBV5-1; maybe TRBD1 (5 bases). The CDR3 runs to 13 residues. Per the germline V gene, CDR1 is SGHRS and CDR2 is YFSETQ. V lost 0 bases and J lost 3, with 6 bases in between. CDR3 in amino acids: CASSLARDTEAFF. CDR3 sequence (DNA): TGCGCCAGCAGCTTGGCCAGGGACACTGAAGCTTTCTTT.

Concerning this clonotype: A read error may be the cause here, since a much bigger clone is one base away. The chain recombines TRBV7-2 with TRBJ1-6, with 7 bases identical to TRBD1. CDR1 SGHTA and CDR2 FQGNSA come from the germline V gene. This CDR3 spans 12 amino acids. The CDR3 nucleotides are TGTGTCAGCAGCTTAGTGACAGGGACCCTCCACTTT. This codes for CVSSLVTGTLHF.

In its sample, this clonotype was seen a few times. The chain employs TRBV6-2 or TRBV6-3 and TRBJ1-5, with no clear D. Per the germline V gene, CDR1 is MNHEY and CDR2 is SVGEGT. This CDR3 is 14 amino acids long. With 8 bases removed from V and 0 bases from J, the gap between germline ends came to 11 bases. CDR3 coding DNA: TGTGCCAGCTCGGCCCGTTATAGCAATCAGCCCCAGCATTTT. Encoded protein: CASSARYSNQPQHF.

The V and J genes are TRBV5-1 and TRBJ2-4; D is ambiguous. The CDR3 totals 15 residues. CDR1 is SGHRS, CDR2 YFSETQ, per germline. Trimming removed 2 bases from V and 0 bases from J, with 9 bases in between. In DNA, the CDR3 is TGCGCCAGCAGCTTTGGGTCTCCAGCCAAAAACATTCAGTACTTC. Its translation is CASSFGSPAKNIQYF. The full variable domain, completed using reference TRBV5-1 and TRBJ2-4, is KAGVTQTPRYLIKTRGQQVTLSCSPISGHRSVSWYQQTPGQGLQFLFEYFSETQRNKGNFPGRFSGRQFSNSRSEMNVSTLELGDSALYLCASSFGSPAKNIQYFGAGTRLSVL.

The sample holds many counts of this clonotype. The chain is built from TRBV29-1 and TRBJ2-7; no firm D call. The V gene's germline CDR1 is SQVTM and CDR2 ANQGSEA. The CDR3 is made up of 11 amino acids. Deletions cut 4 bases from V and 1 base from J, with 5 bases between. The CDR3 nucleotides are TGCAGCGTTGCTAGTTCCTACGAGCAGTACTTC. Translation gives CSVASSYEQYF.

The gene calls are TRBV24-1 and TRBJ2-1; D is unresolved. V was clipped by 7 bases and J by 0 bases, with 18 bases between them. This CDR3 has 17 amino acids. Looked up from germline, CDR1 is KGHDR and CDR2 is SFDVKD. CDR3 coding DNA: TGTGCCACCAGCCCAAGTGGGGTGGAAAGCTCCTACAATGAGCAGTTCTTC. As protein: CATSPSGVESSYNEQFF.

The chain has TRBV20-1 and TRBJ2-3, with TRBD1 as a possible D gene (6 bases). This CDR3 region has 13 residues. With 1 base removed from V and 11 bases from J, the gap between germline ends came to 16 bases. CDR1 is DFQATT, CDR2 SNEGSKA, per germline (reference sequence). The CDR3 DNA reads TGCAGTGCTAGAGCGGAGAGGGGGTCCGGGCAGTATTTT. Its translation: CSARAERGSGQYF.

The CDR3 DNA reads as TGCAGTGCTAGAGAAGTCCAGGGAGGCACAGATACGCAGTATTTT. It is translated as CSAREVQGGTDTQYF. The J gene is TRBJ2-3, the V gene TRBV20-1, with D perhaps TRBD1 or TRBD2 (5 bases each). This CDR3 is 15 amino acids long. CDR1 and CDR2 from the germline V gene are DFQATT and SNEGSKA (reference sequence). Deletions cut 0 bases from V and 1 base from J, with 11 bases between.

The chain is built from TRBV29-1 and TRBJ2-2, with D perhaps TRBD2 (7 bases). V lost 3 bases and J 3 bases, leaving 14 bases between the germline ends. The CDR3 is 15 residues long. In germline, CDR1 is SQVTM, CDR2 ANQGSEA. The CDR3: CSVEVGGLYTGELFF. CDR3 bases: TGCAGCGTTGAGGTGGGGGGGCTCTACACCGGGGAGCTGTTTTTT.